This TCR beta chain was identified during a study of cytomegalovirus exposure and HLA in healthy donors. General study findings and limits: Across donors, presence/absence analyses took sequencing depth to be roughly uniform. Among the sequence variants, a highly shared cluster was likely an artifact of sequencing.

V dropped 0 bases and J dropped 2 bases, with 7 bases sitting between them. The CDR3 has 14 amino acids. Germline-derived CDR1 and CDR2 are SGHVS and FQNEAQ. Vbeta (60) and Jbeta (13) primers were used in the PCR. Measured with immunoSEQ multiplex PCR; TCRdb has only the in-frame clones, and not every one. The repertoire has about 160,000 clones, about 83% of them found once; the top ten carry under 0.95%. As concerns this clone: Antigen: not known.

The specimen sequenced was PBMCs. The receptor was derived from a woman in her 30s in good health and CMV-seronegative. The rearrangement uses TRBV7-8 and TRBJ2-5; possibly TRBD2 for D (5 bases). DNA of the CDR3: TGTGCCAGCAGCTTAGCGCGGGTACAAGAGACCCAGTACTTC. Its translation is CASSLARVQETQYF.